The text below deals with one T cell receptor beta chain. Original analysis: Scientists estimated how many nucleated cells there were by amplifying reference gene primers. Assay: immunoSEQ multiplex PCR; the TCRdb copy retains only in-frame clones and omits some. Clone size and V and J calls were adopted from that table, with D and trimming inferred from the DNA. Among 200,000 to 250,000 clones listed, 84% were seen once. The sample comes from a study of blood T cell repertoires in COVID-19. Turning to the study itself: There were acute and convalescent COVID-19 samples, and they came from the United States, Italy and Spain.

The receptor comes from a middle-aged woman who had recovered from COVID-19. Sample: peripheral blood.

CDR3 sequence (DNA): TGTGCCTGGCGCCGGGACAGTAAGCAGTACTTC. It codes for CAWRRDSKQYF. The chain employs TRBV30 and TRBJ2-7; TRBD1 aligns across 7 bases. Per germline, CDR1 GTSNPN and CDR2 SVGIG (reference sequence). This CDR3 is 11 amino acids long. V trimming: 5 bases; J trimming: 8 bases; junction bases outside the gene matches: 6.